Listed below are T cell receptor beta chains from one sample, sequenced in a study of beta chain features in type 1 diabetes. Assay: immunoSEQ multiplex PCR; the TCRdb copy retains only in-frame clones and omits some. Of about 250,000 clones listed, approximately 10% are singletons. Sequencing input: naive CD4+ T cells from blood. All receptors come from a man aged 30 to 45 with type 1 diabetes. Each CDR3 is given with its conserved first and last residue. The D gene is left open where the match is weak. Size tells how often a clone was seen (once, few, many) or the class of an expanded clone, and some rows leave it out.

CDR3 DNA	CDR3 protein	D gene	clone size	V gene	J gene
TGCGCCAGCACTGTAGCGCCTGGAGCCTACGAGCAGTACTTC	CASTVAPGAYEQYF	.	.	TRBV5-1	TRBJ2-7
TGTGCCAGCAGTTACAGGGGAAAGACCCAGTACTTC	CASSYRGKTQYF	TRBD1	few	TRBV2	TRBJ2-5
TGTGCCAGCTCACCAGGACCGGGGGATGAAAAACTGTTTTTT	CASSPGPGDEKLFF	.	.	TRBV18	TRBJ1-4
TGTGCCAGCACGGTGCGGAGTTTAACCGGGGAGCTGTTTTTT	CASTVRSLTGELFF	.	.	TRBV2	TRBJ2-2
TGTGCCAGCAGCTTGCTATCAGGGGCCAACGTCCTGACTTTC	CASSLLSGANVLTF	.	.	TRBV5-4	TRBJ2-6
TGCGCCAGCAGCATTGGGAGGTCTTCACCCTACGAGCAGTACTTC	CASSIGRSSPYEQYF	.	.	TRBV5-1	TRBJ2-7
TGTGCCAGCAGCCCGCGACAGGGACAAACTGAAGCTTTCTTT	CASSPRQGQTEAFF	TRBD1	.	TRBV9	TRBJ1-1
TGTGCCTGGAGTGCTAACACCGGGGAGCTGTTTTTT	CAWSANTGELFF	.	.	TRBV30	TRBJ2-2
TGTGCCAGCAGTGCCCTCGCGGGGGTAAATGAAAAACTGTTTTTT	CASSALAGVNEKLFF	.	few	TRBV2	TRBJ1-4
TGTGCCATCAGTGAGGGAGGTTACGAGCAGTACTTC	CAISEGGYEQYF	.	few	TRBV10-3	TRBJ2-7
TGCAGCGTCCTAAGGGGGGAAAAACTGTTTTTT	CSVLRGEKLFF	.	few	TRBV29-1	TRBJ1-4
TGTGCCAGCAGCCTTAGACAGGGCGGGCAGCCCCAGCATTTT	CASSLRQGGQPQHF	TRBD1	.	TRBV13	TRBJ1-5
TGTGCCAGCAGCTTCTCTCAGGGCCCAATCTATGGCTACACCTTC	CASSFSQGPIYGYTF	.	.	TRBV7-2	TRBJ1-2
TGTGCCAGCAGTCAAACAGGGGTTGAAAAACTGTTTTTT	CASSQTGVEKLFF	TRBD1	few	TRBV2	TRBJ1-4
TGTGCCAGCAGGAGAGAGACAGGGGCTGGATCTCGGGCCAACGTCCTGACTTTC	CASRRETGAGSRANVLTF	TRBD1	.	TRBV2	TRBJ2-6
TGTGCCAGCAGTTACTCGAGGGTCACTGAAGCTTTCTTT	CASSYSRVTEAFF	.	.	TRBV6-5	TRBJ1-1
TGTGCCAAGGACAGGCTGGCGACAGATACGCAGTATTTT	CAKDRLATDTQYF	TRBD1	.	TRBV30	TRBJ2-3
TGTGCCAGCAGCTTAGGGTCAGGGGGCATGAGCAATCAGCCCCAGCATTTT	CASSLGSGGMSNQPQHF	TRBD1	.	TRBV7-8	TRBJ1-5
TGTGCCTGGAGCCCACAGATCTCGGGAACTGGGGCCAACGTCCTGACTTTC	CAWSPQISGTGANVLTF	.	.	TRBV30	TRBJ2-6
TGTGCCAGCAGCCCAGGTACTAACTATGGCTACACCTTC	CASSPGTNYGYTF	.	few	TRBV14	TRBJ1-2
TGTGCCAGCAGCCTCTCTAGCGAGGAGACCCAGTACTTC	CASSLSSEETQYF	.	few	TRBV7-2	TRBJ2-5
TGTGCCAGCAGTCCGTTGGACAGGGCACAAGAGACCCAGTACTTC	CASSPLDRAQETQYF	TRBD1	few	TRBV27	TRBJ2-5
TGTGCCAGCAGCTTCCACATATTAATCTCGGGGTCTGGGGCCAACGTCCTGACTTTC	CASSFHILISGSGANVLTF	.	few	TRBV7-6	TRBJ2-6
TGCGCCAGCAGCTCAGGGGCCCACAGAAATGAGCAGTTCTTC	CASSSGAHRNEQFF	.	.	TRBV4-3	TRBJ2-1
TGTGCCAGTAGAACGGGACAGGGTGGCAATCAGCCCCAGCATTTT	CASRTGQGGNQPQHF	TRBD1	few	TRBV19	TRBJ1-5
TGCGCCAGCAGCCAAGTGGTAAGCCCAACTTCACCCCTCCACTTT	CASSQVVSPTSPLHF	.	.	TRBV4-3	TRBJ1-6
TGTGCCAGCAGCTTGGAACAGGGGCTCGCAGATACGCAGTATTTT	CASSLEQGLADTQYF	TRBD1	.	TRBV5-6	TRBJ2-3
TGCGCCAGCAGCCAAGGACGGGGGGGCCGGTTGGGCAATGAGCAGTTCTTC	CASSQGRGGRLGNEQFF	TRBD2	.	TRBV4-1	TRBJ2-1
TGTGCCAGCAGCTTGCAGGCAGGAGGCTACACCTTC	CASSLQAGGYTF	.	.	TRBV5-6	TRBJ1-2
TGTGCCAGCAGCCTCTCCCGACAGGGGATCTATGGCTACACCTTC	CASSLSRQGIYGYTF	TRBD1	few	TRBV13	TRBJ1-2
TGTGCCAGCTCCCTCCGGGACAGGGGTGACTATGGCTACACCTTC	CASSLRDRGDYGYTF	TRBD1	few	TRBV18	TRBJ1-2
TGCGCCAGCAGCTTGACCGGGGAGGCCTACGAGCAGTACTTC	CASSLTGEAYEQYF	.	.	TRBV5-1	TRBJ2-7
TGTGCCAGCAGTGAAGGGGGGGTGAGCTCCTACAATGAGCAGTTCTTC	CASSEGGVSSYNEQFF	.	few	TRBV2	TRBJ2-1
TGTGCCAGCAGCGCCGGGACTAGCGGGGACAATGAGCAGTTCTTC	CASSAGTSGDNEQFF	TRBD2	.	TRBV9	TRBJ2-1
TGTGCCAGCAGTGAAGTCGGAGGGGCAGATACGCAGTATTTT	CASSEVGGADTQYF	.	.	TRBV2	TRBJ2-3
TGCAGTGCTAGGCTCGACAGGGTCCCCACCTTC	CSARLDRVPTF	TRBD1	few	TRBV20-1	TRBJ1-2
TGCAGCGCCGCTGTCAGGGTCGGAAACACCATATATTTT	CSAAVRVGNTIYF	.	few	TRBV29-1	TRBJ1-3
TGTGCCAGCAGGGCGGGACTAGCGGGGTTATACGAGCAGTACTTC	CASRAGLAGLYEQYF	TRBD2	few	TRBV2	TRBJ2-7
TGCGCCAGCAGCTTCGGGGGGACGAGTAAGGGAAAGACCCAGTACTTC	CASSFGGTSKGKTQYF	TRBD2	.	TRBV5-1	TRBJ2-5
TGTGCTAGTGCCCCTCAGGGACAGGGGCATTCACCCCTCCACTTT	CASAPQGQGHSPLHF	TRBD1	.	TRBV12-5	TRBJ1-6